One sample yielded the 25 T cell receptor beta chains listed below, sequenced in a study of cytomegalovirus exposure and HLA in healthy donors. Amplification used 60 Vbeta primers and 13 Jbeta primers. Repertoires were generated with immunoSEQ multiplex PCR, while TCRdb's copy carries only in-frame clones and drops some. This sample has tens of thousands of clones, with roughly 79% found just once. The sample consisted of PBMCs. Receptors originate from a woman aged 25 to 39 in good health and CMV-seronegative.

The chain has TRBV6-5 and TRBJ2-5, with TRBD1 identical over 8 bases. This CDR3 region has 14 residues. Germline V gene lookup returns CDR1 MNHEY and CDR2 SVGAGI. Losses at the gene ends were 7 bases for V and 7 bases for J; bases not matched to a gene: 11. The CDR3 nucleotides read TGTGCCAGCACCGCTCCAGGGGGCAGGGCGACCCAGTACTTC. It is translated as CASTAPGGRATQYF.

This clone was counted between two and nine times. The chain is built from TRBV30 and TRBJ2-7; no clear D gene. CDR3 length: 17 residues. The germline V gene has CDR1 GTSNPN and CDR2 SVGIG (reference sequence). V was trimmed by 3 bases and J by 3 bases, leaving 24 bases between them. CDR3 coding DNA: TGTGCCTGGAGGGAGCCAATCCCTCATTCCCCCTACTACGAGCAGTACTTC. Its protein product is CAWREPIPHSPYYEQYF.

The chain is built from TRBV28 and TRBJ2-1; weak D call: TRBD1 (5 bases). The V and J ends lost 7 bases and 5 bases respectively, with 6 bases between them. The CDR3 spans 11 residues. The germline gives CDR1 MDHEN, CDR2 SYDVKM. The DNA for the CDR3 is TGTGCCAGCATGGGGCACAATGAGCAGTTCTTC. Amino acids: CASMGHNEQFF.

The rearrangement links TRBV19 to TRBJ1-2, with 7 nucleotides matching TRBD1. CDR1 and CDR2 (germline): LNHDA, SQIVND (reference sequence). V dropped 4 bases and J dropped 7; count of bases not matched to a gene: 12. This CDR3 has 15 amino acids. The CDR3 DNA is TGTGCCAGTAGTACCCCAGACAGGGCCGCTGGTGGCTACACCTTC. It codes for CASSTPDRAAGGYTF.

The V call is TRBV19, the J call TRBJ2-5; 8 bases agree with TRBD1. Per germline, CDR1 LNHDA and CDR2 SQIVND (reference sequence). The V and J ends lost 4 bases and 5 bases, in that order; junction bases with no gene match: 3. This CDR3 is built from 13 residues. DNA of the CDR3: TGTGCCAGTAGTACCTACAGGGGGGAGACCCAGTACTTC. It translates to CASSTYRGETQYF.

The rearrangement links TRBV10-3 to TRBJ1-3; D is perhaps TRBD1 (6 bases). The CDR3 consists of 13 residues. Germline lookup yields CDR1 ENHRY and CDR2 SYGVKD. V gave up 10 bases and J gave up 0 bases, with 10 bases separating them. CDR3 nucleotide sequence: TGTGCCAGCGGGGGGGCCTCTGGAAACACCATATATTTT. As protein: CASGGASGNTIYF.

This clone has just one count. The gene calls are TRBV15 and TRBJ1-3, with a possible D match to TRBD1 (5 bases). The CDR3 sequence is 14 residues long. Deletions cut 2 bases from V and 3 bases from J, with 8 bases between. Germline CDR1 LNHNV, CDR2 YYDKDF (reference sequence). CDR3 sequence reads: CATSRQGGGNTIYF. CDR3 nucleotides: TGTGCCACCAGCAGACAGGGCGGTGGAAACACCATATATTTT.

The J gene is TRBJ2-1, the V gene TRBV11-2; D uncertain. The germline CDR1 and CDR2 sequences are SGHAT and FQNNGV. This CDR3 region has 14 residues. Trimming removed 7 bases from V and 0 bases from J, with 10 bases in between. This CDR3 is CASTARSSYNEQFF. CDR3 coding DNA: TGTGCCAGCACCGCCCGGAGCTCCTACAATGAGCAGTTCTTC.

A few counts support this clone. The rearrangement links TRBV7-2 to TRBJ1-1, with a tentative D call TRBD1 (5 bases). Germline values: CDR1 SGHTA, CDR2 FQGNSA. V lost 2 bases and J lost 5, with 9 bases in between. This CDR3 comprises 13 residues. The chain's CDR3 is CASSLRGGTEAFF. As DNA, the CDR3 is TGTGCCAGCAGCTTAAGGGGTGGGACTGAAGCTTTCTTT.

As regards this clone: This sample includes further DNA sequences coding for the same CDR3. J is TRBJ2-7 and V is TRBV10-3, with 8 nucleotides matching TRBD2. There are 14 residues in the CDR3. In germline, CDR1 is ENHRY, CDR2 SYGVKD. The V gene end was trimmed by 5 bases and the J gene end by 7 bases; junction bases not matched to a gene: 10. CDR3 sequence (DNA): TGTGCCATCAGTATGACTAGCGAAGACTATGAGCAGTACTTC. Translated: CAISMTSEDYEQYF.

The chain joins TRBV2 to TRBJ1-1; TRBD1 agrees at 9 bases. Germline values: CDR1 SNHLY, CDR2 FYNNEI. Germline trimming cut 7 bases from V and 3 bases from J; bases unmatched to any gene: 6. This CDR3 region has 14 residues. The CDR3 nucleotides read TGTGCCAGCAACCAACAGGGGGCGGACACTGAAGCTTTCTTT. Translating gives CASNQQGADTEAFF.

The V call is TRBV9, the J call TRBJ1-5; D gene unclear. V lost 3 bases, J lost 7 bases, and 11 bases lay in between. The CDR3 sequence is 13 residues long. Germline V gene lookup returns CDR1 SGDLS and CDR2 YYNGEE. This CDR3 is CASSEGGAQPQHF. The CDR3 nucleotides are TGTGCCAGCAGCGAAGGAGGCGCACAGCCCCAGCATTTT.

The J gene is TRBJ2-3, the V gene TRBV29-1; a weak D match, TRBD1 (6 bases). CDR1 is SQVTM, CDR2 ANQGSEA, per germline. V was trimmed by 3 bases and J by 0 bases, leaving 13 bases between them. CDR3 length: 15 amino acids. In nucleotides, the CDR3 is TGCAGCGTTGAGAAACAGGGAGCTAGCACAGATACGCAGTATTTT. Translated: CSVEKQGASTDTQYF.

The chain is built from TRBV29-1 and TRBJ2-3; 8 positions match TRBD2. V was pared by 8 bases and J by 2 bases, with 9 bases of the junction left unmatched. Germline loops: CDR1 SQVTM, CDR2 ANQGSEA. This CDR3 is built from 14 residues. CDR3 residues: CSTRTSLTTDTQYF. Written as DNA, the CDR3 is TGCAGCACCCGGACTAGCTTAACCACAGATACGCAGTATTTT.

This rearrangement joins TRBV5-1 to TRBJ2-7; TRBD2 agrees at 11 bases. J gave up 3 bases and V 3 bases, and 11 bases lay outside the gene matches. Germline-derived CDR1 and CDR2 are SGHRS and YFSETQ. The length of the CDR3 is 17 residues. Written as DNA, the CDR3 is TGCGCCAGCAGCTCGCCGACTAGCGGGAAAACACTCTACGAGCAGTACTTC. Its translation: CASSSPTSGKTLYEQYF.

CDR3 nucleotide sequence: TGTGCCAGCAGCTTAGACCGCGCAGGGGGCGAGAACACTGAAGCTTTCTTT. This codes for CASSLDRAGGENTEAFF. The chain has TRBV13 and TRBJ1-1, with TRBD1 matching 8 bases. V gave up 1 base and J gave up 1 base; unmatched junction bases: 8. Germline CDR1 is PRHDT and CDR2 is FYEKMQ (reference sequence). The CDR3 has 17 residues. Full variable domain (missing parts from reference TRBV13 and TRBJ1-1): AAGVIQSPRHLIKEKRETATLKCYPIPRHDTVYWYQQGPGQDPQFLISFYEKMQSDKGSIPDRFSAQQFSDYHSELNMSSLELGDSALYFCASSLDRAGGENTEAFFGQGTRLTVV.

V is TRBV18 and J is TRBJ1-1; D not certain. CDR3 length: 13 amino acids. Germline V gene lookup returns CDR1 KGHSH and CDR2 LQKENI. The V gene lost 5 bases and the J gene lost 1 base, with 8 bases spanning the gap. CDR3 in amino acids: CASSYKENTEAFF. Written as DNA, the CDR3 is TGTGCCAGCTCATACAAAGAGAACACTGAAGCTTTCTTT.

This clone was seen only a few times. V gene TRBV28 combines with J gene TRBJ2-5; no clear D. The V gene's germline CDR1 is MDHEN and CDR2 SYDVKM. The CDR3 runs 17 residues. The V end lost 1 base, the J end lost 4 bases, and 19 bases lay between the germline ends. The CDR3 DNA reads as TGTGCCAGCAGTTTATCCTACCTCCAAAAGCCCGGAGAGACCCAGTACTTC. Its protein product is CASSLSYLQKPGETQYF.

This rearrangement joins TRBV7-6 to TRBJ2-1, with 7 bases fitting TRBD2. Per the germline V gene, CDR1 is SGHVS and CDR2 is FNYEAQ. The V gene end was trimmed by 3 bases and the J gene end by 7 bases; junction bases not matched to a gene: 18. The CDR3 consists of 18 residues. The CDR3 loop reads CASSFRAGAGMRENEQFF. DNA of the CDR3: TGTGCCAGCAGCTTTAGGGCGGGAGCAGGGATGAGAGAAAATGAGCAGTTCTTC. Filled out from reference TRBV7-6 and TRBJ2-1, the complete variable domain reads GAGVSQSPRYKVTKRGQDVALRCDPISGHVSLYWYRQALGQGPEFLTYFNYEAQQDKSGLPNDRFSAERPEGSISTLTIQRTEQRDSAMYRCASSFRAGAGMRENEQFFGPGTRLTVL.

This clone has a handful of counts. The chain combines TRBV7-6 with TRBJ2-3, with 8 bases matching TRBD2. The CDR3 has 14 amino acids. Germline V gene sequence: CDR1 SGHVS, CDR2 FNYEAQ. V trimming: 6 bases; J trimming: 6 bases; junction bases outside the gene matches: 8. CDR3 region: CASSLSGSVDTQYF. The CDR3 nucleotides read TGTGCCAGCAGTCTAAGCGGGAGTGTGGATACGCAGTATTTT.

The chain combines TRBV5-4 with TRBJ2-1, with 10 bases fitting TRBD2. The CDR3 totals 19 residues. V was clipped by 0 bases and J by 0 bases; unmatched bases: 9. Germline CDR1 is SGHNT and CDR2 is YYREEE (reference sequence). The CDR3: CASSLGGAGGMHSYNEQFF. CDR3 in DNA: TGTGCCAGCAGCTTGGGGGGAGCGGGAGGGATGCACTCCTACAATGAGCAGTTCTTC.

The V and J genes are TRBV5-4 and TRBJ1-5, with D unresolved. Trimming removed 0 bases at V and 7 bases at J, with 8 bases between. The CDR3 extends over 13 amino acids. The V gene's germline CDR1 is SGHNT and CDR2 YYREEE (reference sequence). This CDR3 reads CASSLGQAQPQHF. CDR3 coding DNA: TGTGCCAGCAGCTTGGGTCAGGCACAGCCCCAGCATTTT.

This clone was observed a handful of times. The rearrangement links TRBV7-3 to TRBJ1-4, with D unresolved. The CDR3 has 13 residues. CDR1 and CDR2 (germline): SGHTA, FQGTGA. V was clipped by 2 bases and J by 6 bases, with 7 bases between them. The CDR3, as DNA: TGTGCCAGCAGCTTAGGAGCAGATGAAAAACTGTTTTTT. Protein product: CASSLGADEKLFF.

V usage is TRBV7-8 and J usage is TRBJ2-7; D not certain. The CDR3 sequence is 11 residues long. V lost 5 bases and J 6 bases, leaving 8 bases between the germline ends. Germline V gene sequence: CDR1 SGHVS, CDR2 FQNEAQ. The CDR3 DNA reads TGTGCCAGCAGCACACCGATCGAGCAGTACTTC. Its translation is CASSTPIEQYF. Drawing the rest from reference TRBV7-8 and TRBJ2-7, the complete variable domain is GAGVSQSPRYKVAKRGQDVALRCDPISGHVSLFWYQQALGQGPEFLTYFQNEAQLDKSGLPSDRFFAERPEGSVSTLKIQRTQQEDSAVYLCASSTPIEQYFGPGTRLTVT.

The chain has TRBV5-1 and TRBJ1-2; possible D gene TRBD1, 6 bases. The CDR3 consists of 14 residues. Trimming took 5 bases from V and 0 from J, leaving 11 bases between them. The germline CDR1 and CDR2 sequences are SGHRS and YFSETQ. In DNA, the CDR3 is TGCGCCAGCAGGTACAGGGAGACTAACTATGGCTACACCTTC. Protein: CASRYRETNYGYTF.